The T cell receptor beta chain under discussion was sequenced for a study of PD-L1 blockade in urothelial cancer. Study in general: The median T cell count in blood samples was 141,255.

Method: immunoSEQ multiplex PCR; TCRdb's copy keeps in-frame clones and lacks some. The sample records about 45,000 clones, roughly 91% being singletons. This clone showed up just once. V lost 4 bases and J lost 5; bases outside the gene matches: 8. Germline lookup yields CDR1 SGHRS and CDR2 YFSETQ. The CDR3 totals 15 residues. The sequenced sample was PBMCs, obtained around atezolizumab (anti-PD-L1) treatment. The clonotype was recovered from a woman in her fifties or sixties with urothelial cancer. The rearrangement uses TRBV5-1 and TRBJ1-5; 8 bases agree with TRBD1. DNA for the CDR3: TGCGCCAGCAGCCCCCGGACAGGGCAGGATCAGCCCCAGCATTTT. Translating gives CASSPRTGQDQPQHF. Supplemented by reference TRBV5-1 and TRBJ1-5, the full variable domain reads KAGVTQTPRYLIKTRGQQVTLSCSPISGHRSVSWYQQTPGQGLQFLFEYFSETQRNKGNFPGRFSGRQFSNSRSEMNVSTLELGDSALYLCASSPRTGQDQPQHFGDGTRLSIL.